Shown below are 27 T cell receptor beta chains from a single sample sequenced in a study of blood T cells in healthy people across ages. Using a J-beta primer mix together with a sample-barcoded 5' primer, a second PCR was run for roughly 6 to 11 cycles. TCRdb passed the 5' RACE reads through MiXCR, listing each CDR3 protein once. The sample includes 1,300,000 or so distinct CDR3 sequences, roughly 59% of them seen just once. The sequencing sample was made of blood. All receptors come from a young man in good health.

The V and J genes are TRBV11-1 and TRBJ2-1; 9 bases line up with TRBD2. J was trimmed by 4 bases and V by 3 bases; bases with no gene match: 10. The CDR3 covers 17 residues. Germline V lookup: CDR1 SGHAT, CDR2 FQDESV (reference sequence). The DNA for the CDR3 is TGTGCCAGCAGCTTCCACCTGACTAGCGGAGTGTACAATGAGCAGTTCTTC. This encodes CASSFHLTSGVYNEQFF.

The CDR3 DNA is TGCAGTGCTACCGATGACAAGTACCAAGAGACCCAGTACTTC. Its protein is CSATDDKYQETQYF. V is TRBV20-1 and J is TRBJ2-5, with no clear D. The CDR3 covers 14 residues. V lost 4 bases and J lost 0, with 12 bases in between. The V gene's germline CDR1 is DFQATT and CDR2 SNEGSKA (reference sequence).

The chain employs TRBV10-3 and TRBJ1-6, with 9 bases lining up with TRBD1. The CDR3 has 16 amino acids. Germline CDR1 ENHRY, CDR2 SYGVKD. V dropped 6 bases and J dropped 9; count of bases not matched to a gene: 12. CDR3 bases: TGTGCCATCAGATGGGACAGGGAAGCGAACTCTTCACCCCTCCACTTT. Residues: CAIRWDREANSSPLHF.

The rearrangement links TRBV29-1 to TRBJ2-5, with 9 bases lining up with TRBD1. Germline V lookup: CDR1 SQVTM, CDR2 ANQGSEA. The CDR3 is 14 residues long. J lost 7 bases, V lost 7 bases, and 13 bases had no gene match. The CDR3 DNA sequence: TGCAGCGGCCTAACAGGGGGCGGAGATGCGACCCAGTACTTC. It yields the protein CSGLTGGGDATQYF.

The chain is built from TRBV27 and TRBJ2-1; D remains ambiguous. The CDR3 has 14 residues. V lost 2 bases to trimming and J lost 8 bases, with 13 bases between them. Per the germline V gene, CDR1 is MNHEY and CDR2 is SMNVEV (reference sequence). The CDR3 is CASSLGSLGYEQFF. The CDR3, as DNA: TGTGCCAGCAGTTTAGGTAGTTTAGGGTATGAGCAGTTCTTC.

In this sample, this clonotype turned up once. The gene calls are TRBV27 and TRBJ1-2; D not certain. The germline V and J ends were trimmed by 8 bases and 4 bases, with 14 bases remaining between them. Looked up from germline, CDR1 is MNHEY and CDR2 is SMNVEV (reference sequence). This CDR3 is built from 13 residues. CDR3 in DNA: TGTGCCAGCTCTCCCTGGGGATTCTATGGCTACACCTTC. As protein: CASSPWGFYGYTF.

The J gene is TRBJ2-1, the V gene TRBV6-5, with 10 positions matching TRBD2. With V trimmed by 0 bases and J by 6 bases, 5 bases remained unmatched. The CDR3 extends over 16 amino acids. Germline values: CDR1 MNHEY, CDR2 SVGAGI. The chain's CDR3 is CASSYSLAGALNEQFF. The DNA of the CDR3 is TGTGCCAGCAGTTACTCGCTAGCGGGAGCGCTCAATGAGCAGTTCTTC.

This clonotype has only one observation. This chain uses TRBV11-2 with TRBJ2-3; TRBD1 agrees at 10 bases. This CDR3 comprises 16 residues. V dropped 5 bases and J dropped 3; count of bases not matched to a gene: 8. Germline CDR1 SGHAT, CDR2 FQNNGV. Here the CDR3 DNA reads TGTGCCAGCAGCCCCAGGCGGGACAGGGGAACAGATACGCAGTATTTT. This sequence encodes CASSPRRDRGTDTQYF.

This clonotype was found a few times. This sequence joins TRBV4-1 and TRBJ1-2, with 7 nucleotides matching TRBD1. CDR1 and CDR2 (germline): MGHRA, YSYEKL. Trimming removed 2 bases from V and 4 bases from J; junction bases left unmatched: 7. The CDR3 covers 15 residues. The CDR3 protein is CASSQLTGEGYGYTF. In DNA form, the CDR3 reads TGCGCCAGCAGCCAACTCACAGGGGAAGGCTATGGCTACACCTTC.

This sequence joins TRBV4-2 and TRBJ2-5; no clear D. The tail of the sequence fits TRBJ2-7 better, so the J call may be wrong. The germline CDR1 and CDR2 sequences are LGHNA and YNFKEQ. The length of the CDR3 is 14 residues. The CDR3 region is CASSQRHSDYEQYF. The CDR3 DNA follows: TGTGCCAGCAGCCAACGGCACTCCGACTACGAGCAGTACTTC.

This chain uses TRBV11-2 with TRBJ2-5, with D perhaps matching TRBD1 (6 bases). The V and J ends lost 1 base and 11 bases respectively, with 20 bases between them. The CDR3 is 15 residues long. Germline V gives CDR1 SGHAT, CDR2 FQNNGV. CDR3 sequence: CASSLGTEDYNEQYF. The CDR3 DNA follows: TGTGCCAGCAGCTTAGGGACAGAAGACTACAATGAGCAGTACTTC. The entire variable domain, with the rest obtained from reference TRBV11-2 and TRBJ2-5, is as follows: EAGVAQSPRYKIIEKRQSVAFWCNPISGHATLYWYQQILGQGPKLLIQFQNNGVVDDSQLPKDRFSAERLKGVDSTLKIQPAKLEDSAVYLCASSLGTEDYNEQYFGPGTRLLVL.

This sequence joins TRBV11-2 and TRBJ2-4; weak D call: TRBD1 (7 bases). Looked up from germline, CDR1 is SGHAT and CDR2 is FQNNGV. Trimming left V 1 base short and J 15 bases short, with 16 bases between. CDR3 length equals 13 residues. The chain's CDR3 is CASSLGQGGTWYF. The CDR3 bases are TGTGCCAGCAGCTTAGGACAGGGAGGAACTTGGTACTTC. Supplemented by reference TRBV11-2 and TRBJ2-4, the full variable domain reads EAGVAQSPRYKIIEKRQSVAFWCNPISGHATLYWYQQILGQGPKLLIQFQNNGVVDDSQLPKDRFSAERLKGVDSTLKIQPAKLEDSAVYLCASSLGQGGTWYFGAGTRLSVL.

This clonotype was counted a few times. The chain uses TRBV25-1 and TRBJ2-1, with 12 bases fitting TRBD2. The CDR3 contains 18 residues. Per germline, CDR1 MGHDK and CDR2 SYGVNS. Losses at the gene ends were 4 bases for V and 5 bases for J; bases not matched to a gene: 12. Here the CDR3 reads CASSAPLILAGGNNEQFF. CDR3 DNA sequence: TGTGCCAGCAGTGCCCCACTCATACTAGCGGGAGGTAACAATGAGCAGTTCTTC.

J is TRBJ2-7 and V is TRBV11-2; D might be TRBD2 (6 bases). This CDR3 is built from 16 residues. Trimming took 5 bases from V and 4 from J, leaving 21 bases between them. Germline V gene lookup returns CDR1 SGHAT and CDR2 FQNNGV. The CDR3 region is CASSRRPGDPVYEQYF. The CDR3 DNA follows: TGTGCCAGCAGCCGCCGCCCGGGGGACCCTGTATACGAGCAGTACTTC.

The sample holds a few counts of this clonotype. The chain employs TRBV12-3 or TRBV12-4 and TRBJ2-6, with D possibly TRBD2 on 6 matching bases. The CDR3 has 17 residues. V lost 7 bases, J lost 0 bases, and 16 bases lay in between. The CDR3 DNA reads TGTGCCAGCACCCCCGAGGAGGGCTTCTCTGGGGCCAACGTCCTGACTTTC. It encodes CASTPEEGFSGANVLTF.

The gene calls are TRBV20-1 and TRBJ2-3; D call uncertain. Germline V gene data show CDR1 as DFQATT and CDR2 as SNEGSKA (reference sequence). There are 10 residues in the CDR3. The CDR3: CSPDADTQYF. In DNA, the CDR3 is TGCAGCCCGGACGCAGATACGCAGTATTTT.

The chain carries TRBV4-1 and TRBJ2-7; the D gene is possibly TRBD1 (6 bases). CDR1 MGHRA and CDR2 YSYEKL come from the germline V gene. The CDR3 spans 14 residues. The V end was cut by 3 bases, the J end by 2 bases, with 11 bases between. In nucleotides, the CDR3 is TGCGCCAGCAGCCATACACAGGGCACCTACGAGCAGTACTTC. Encoded protein: CASSHTQGTYEQYF.

J is TRBJ1-1 and V is TRBV13; the D is unclear. Germline V lookup: CDR1 PRHDT, CDR2 FYEKMQ (reference sequence). V lost 3 bases, J lost 7 bases, and 9 bases lay in between. This CDR3 is built from 12 residues. The DNA of the CDR3 is TGTGCCAGCAGCTTCTCCGGTTATGAAGCTTTCTTT. Its translation: CASSFSGYEAFF.

The chain couples TRBV27 to TRBJ2-1, with D possibly being TRBD1 or TRBD2 (5 bases each). Germline V gene lookup returns CDR1 MNHEY and CDR2 SMNVEV (reference sequence). This CDR3 is built from 12 residues. Trimming removed 4 bases at V and 7 bases at J, with 8 bases between. DNA of the CDR3: TGTGCCAGCAGTTGGTGGGGGAATGAGCAGTTCTTC. Protein: CASSWWGNEQFF.

This chain links TRBV20-1 with TRBJ2-7; D is uncertain. V shed 8 bases and J shed 0 bases, with 14 bases lying between them. This CDR3 is 13 amino acids long. Germline values: CDR1 DFQATT, CDR2 SNEGSKA (reference sequence). CDR3 sequence (DNA): TGCAGTTGCCGGGCTTTGAGCTCCTACGAGCAGTACTTC. Encoded protein: CSCRALSSYEQYF.

This clonotype was seen more than once but under ten times. J is TRBJ2-1 and V is TRBV6-5; D gene ambiguous. Per germline, CDR1 MNHEY and CDR2 SVGAGI. This CDR3 comprises 15 residues. Trimming left V 6 bases short and J 0 bases short, with 12 bases between. CDR3 in amino acids: CASRLSRYSYNEQFF. The CDR3 nucleotides read TGTGCCAGCAGACTTTCCCGGTACTCCTACAATGAGCAGTTCTTC.

This chain joins TRBV29-1 and TRBJ2-7; D might be TRBD1 (6 bases). V was shortened by 6 bases and J by 5 bases, with 17 bases between the two germline ends. The CDR3 contains 13 residues. Germline CDR1 reads SQVTM; CDR2 reads ANQGSEA. DNA of the CDR3: TGCAGCGTCCGATTCGGGGACACGGACGAGCAGTACTTC. Translating it yields CSVRFGDTDEQYF.

This rearrangement joins TRBV11-2 to TRBJ2-1; D gene uncertain. The end of the DNA fits TRBJ2-7 better, so the J call may be wrong. CDR1 and CDR2 from the germline V gene are SGHAT and FQNNGV. The length of the CDR3 is 12 residues. CDR3 sequence reads: CASSYQYNEQYF. CDR3 nucleotide sequence: TGTGCCAGCAGCTATCAATACAATGAGCAGTACTTC.

The V call is TRBV11-3, the J call TRBJ2-3; D might be TRBD2 (6 bases). CDR1 is SGHNT and CDR2 is YENEEA in the germline V gene. CDR3 length: 17 residues. Trimming shortened V by 5 bases and J by 0 bases, and 18 bases separated the two germline ends. DNA for the CDR3: TGTGCCAGCAGCCATCCGAGGGGAGGCCCTAGCACAGATACGCAGTATTTT. Amino acids: CASSHPRGGPSTDTQYF.

V is TRBV9 and J is TRBJ2-7; D is undetermined. The CDR3 is made up of 14 amino acids. Trimming pared 0 bases from V and 2 bases from J, leaving 9 bases between. In germline, CDR1 is SGDLS, CDR2 YYNGEE. CDR3 coding DNA: TGTGCCAGCAGCGTAGGGCCGGGTCCCTACGAGCAGTACTTC. Translating it yields CASSVGPGPYEQYF.

The chain couples TRBV4-1 to TRBJ1-2; possible D gene TRBD1, 6 bases. V was pared by 3 bases and J by 8 bases, with 16 bases between. Per the germline V gene, CDR1 is MGHRA and CDR2 is YSYEKL. This CDR3 spans 14 amino acids. This CDR3 reads CASSQTGTTSGYTF. The CDR3 coding sequence is TGCGCCAGCAGCCAGACCGGGACAACTTCAGGCTACACCTTC.

The chain links TRBV7-9 to TRBJ1-2; D remains ambiguous. Trimming took off 2 bases at V and 5 bases at J, with 15 bases between the two ends. CDR3 length equals 15 residues. Per the germline V gene, CDR1 is SEHNR and CDR2 is FQNEAQ (reference sequence). CDR3 bases: TGTGCCAGCAGCTTACTCGGCAGAACTATTTATGGCTACACCTTC. It translates to CASSLLGRTIYGYTF.